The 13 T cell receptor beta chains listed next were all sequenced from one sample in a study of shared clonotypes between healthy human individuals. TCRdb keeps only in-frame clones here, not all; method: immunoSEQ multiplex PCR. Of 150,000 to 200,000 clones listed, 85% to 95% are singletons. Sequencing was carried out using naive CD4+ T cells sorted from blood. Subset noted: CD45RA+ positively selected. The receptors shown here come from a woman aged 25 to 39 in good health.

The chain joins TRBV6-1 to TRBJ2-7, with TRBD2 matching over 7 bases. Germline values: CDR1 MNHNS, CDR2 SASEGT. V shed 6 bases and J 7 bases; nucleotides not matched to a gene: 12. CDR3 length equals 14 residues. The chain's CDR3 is CASRTGTTREEQYF. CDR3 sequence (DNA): TGTGCCAGCAGGACCGGGACTACCAGGGAAGAGCAGTACTTC.

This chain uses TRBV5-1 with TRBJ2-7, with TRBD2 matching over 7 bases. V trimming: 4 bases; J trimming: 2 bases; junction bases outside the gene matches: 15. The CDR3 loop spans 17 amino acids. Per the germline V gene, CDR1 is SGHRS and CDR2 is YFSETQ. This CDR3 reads CASSPQPTSVQPYEQYF. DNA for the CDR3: TGCGCCAGCAGCCCCCAACCTACTAGCGTGCAGCCCTACGAGCAGTACTTC.

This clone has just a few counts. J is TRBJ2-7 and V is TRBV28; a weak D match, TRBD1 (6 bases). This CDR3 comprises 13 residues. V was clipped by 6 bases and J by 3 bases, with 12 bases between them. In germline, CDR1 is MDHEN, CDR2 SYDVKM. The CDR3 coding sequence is TGTGCCAGCAGGACAGGACGGGACTACGAGCAGTACTTC. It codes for CASRTGRDYEQYF.

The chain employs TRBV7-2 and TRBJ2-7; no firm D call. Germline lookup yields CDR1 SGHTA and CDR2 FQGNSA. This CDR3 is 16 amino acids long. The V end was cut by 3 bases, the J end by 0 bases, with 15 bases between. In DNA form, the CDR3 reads TGTGCCAGCAGCTTCGTGGGCGATCCAGACTCCTACGAGCAGTACTTC. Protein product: CASSFVGDPDSYEQYF.

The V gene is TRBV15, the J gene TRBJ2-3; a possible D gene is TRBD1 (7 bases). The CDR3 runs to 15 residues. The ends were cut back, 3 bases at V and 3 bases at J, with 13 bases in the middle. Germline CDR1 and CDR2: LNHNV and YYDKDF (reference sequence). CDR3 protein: CATSSRRGRTDTQYF. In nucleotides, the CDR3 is TGTGCCACCAGCAGTCGGAGGGGGCGGACAGATACGCAGTATTTT.

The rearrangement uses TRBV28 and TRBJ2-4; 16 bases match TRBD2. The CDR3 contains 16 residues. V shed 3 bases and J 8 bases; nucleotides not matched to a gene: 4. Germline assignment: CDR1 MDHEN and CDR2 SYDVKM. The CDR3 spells CASSLAGLAGGDIQYF. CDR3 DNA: TGTGCCAGCAGTTTGGCGGGACTAGCGGGAGGGGACATTCAGTACTTC.

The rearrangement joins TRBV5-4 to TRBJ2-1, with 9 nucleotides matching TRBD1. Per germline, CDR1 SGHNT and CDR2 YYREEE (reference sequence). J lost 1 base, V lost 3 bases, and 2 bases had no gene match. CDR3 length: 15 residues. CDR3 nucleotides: TGTGCCAGCAGCTCCGGACAGGGGTCCTACAATGAGCAGTTCTTC. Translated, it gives CASSSGQGSYNEQFF.

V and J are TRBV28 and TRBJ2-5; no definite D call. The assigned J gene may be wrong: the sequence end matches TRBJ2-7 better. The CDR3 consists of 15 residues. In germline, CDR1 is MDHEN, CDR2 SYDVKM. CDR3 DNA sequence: TGTGCCGCAACCCCGTGGACGGGTAGCTCCTACGAGCAGTACTTC. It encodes CAATPWTGSSYEQYF.

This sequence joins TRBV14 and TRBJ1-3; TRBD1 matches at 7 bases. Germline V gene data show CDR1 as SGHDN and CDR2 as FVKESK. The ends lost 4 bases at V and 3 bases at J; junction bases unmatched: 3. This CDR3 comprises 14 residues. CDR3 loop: CASSPGQIGNTIYF. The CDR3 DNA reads TGTGCCAGCAGCCCGGGACAGATTGGAAACACCATATATTTT.

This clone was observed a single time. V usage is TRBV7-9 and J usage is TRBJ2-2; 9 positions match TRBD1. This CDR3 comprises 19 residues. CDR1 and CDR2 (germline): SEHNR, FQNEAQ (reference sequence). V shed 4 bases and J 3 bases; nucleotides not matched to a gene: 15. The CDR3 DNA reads TGTGCCAGCAGCTCTCGGACAGGGGTCGCTCGAGGACACACCGGGGAGCTGTTTTTT. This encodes CASSSRTGVARGHTGELFF.

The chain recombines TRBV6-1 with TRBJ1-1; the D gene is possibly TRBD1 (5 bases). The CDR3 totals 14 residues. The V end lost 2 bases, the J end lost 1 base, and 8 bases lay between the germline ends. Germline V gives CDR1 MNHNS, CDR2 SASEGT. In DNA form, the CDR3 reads TGTGCCAGCAGTGAACAGGGCCCGAACACTGAAGCTTTCTTT. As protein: CASSEQGPNTEAFF.

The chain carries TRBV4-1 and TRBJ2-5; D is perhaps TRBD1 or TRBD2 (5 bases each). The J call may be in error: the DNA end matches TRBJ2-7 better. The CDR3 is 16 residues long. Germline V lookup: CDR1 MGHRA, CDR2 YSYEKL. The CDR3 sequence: CASSQDSGTVSSEQYF. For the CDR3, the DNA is TGCGCCAGCAGCCAGGATTCCGGGACGGTTAGTTCCGAGCAGTACTTC.

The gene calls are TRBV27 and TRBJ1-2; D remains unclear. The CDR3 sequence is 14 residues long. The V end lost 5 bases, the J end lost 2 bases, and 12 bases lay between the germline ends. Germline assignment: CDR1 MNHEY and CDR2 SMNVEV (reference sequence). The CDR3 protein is CASSPIDKNYGYTF. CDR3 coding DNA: TGTGCCAGCAGTCCAATAGACAAAAACTATGGCTACACCTTC.